This TCR beta chain was sequenced in a study of blood T cell repertoires in COVID-19. Study-level background: Sites in the United States, Italy and Spain provided acute and convalescent COVID-19 samples. PBMCs, B-cell-depleted T cells, or T cells provided the cDNA or gDNA that made up the material.

In the authors' methods: Estimation of nucleated cell counts relied on the amplification of reference gene primers. Clones were read by immunoSEQ multiplex PCR, and TCRdb kept only the in-frame ones, dropping some. The D gene and trimming were derived from the DNA, and the V and J assignments and clone size from that table. Of a few hundred thousand clones listed, around 87% are singletons. The V end lost 1 base, the J end lost 3 bases, and 8 bases lay between the germline ends. The germline V gene encodes CDR1 SGHDT and CDR2 YYEEEE. The length of the CDR3 is 13 residues. A Seattle source enrolled patients during active infection and followed them longitudinally.

Sequencing input: peripheral blood. This receptor was obtained from a woman aged 25 to 39 with COVID-19, enrolled during active disease. The chain is built from TRBV5-6 and TRBJ2-7; D is undetermined. The chain's CDR3 is CASSLRPSYEQYF. For the CDR3, the DNA is TGTGCCAGCAGCTTGCGGCCTAGCTACGAGCAGTACTTC.